The sequence of this T cell receptor (beta chain) was determined in a study of OX40 agonist ivuxolimab in advanced cancers. Across the study: Partial responses were achieved by three patients, one with hepatocellular carcinoma and two with cutaneous melanoma.

CDR1 is MGHDK and CDR2 is SYGVNS in the germline V gene. The V gene lost 3 bases and the J gene lost 2 bases, with 4 bases spanning the gap. This CDR3 contains 13 residues. TCRdb keeps only in-frame clones here, not all; method: immunoSEQ multiplex PCR. The sample includes around 84,000 clones, about 94% of them seen just once. This clone was observed a single time. Patients were ineligible given autoimmune disease history or systemic immunosuppression. Blood draws occurred at baseline, cycle 4 day 1, and cycle 7 day 1. V and J are TRBV25-1 and TRBJ2-2, with D hard to call. The sequence was obtained from an adult with an advanced solid tumor such as melanoma, head and neck, liver or kidney cancer. The source material was CD4+ or CD8+ T cells sorted from blood, sampled in a trial of the OX40 agonist ivuxolimab. The CDR3 protein is CASSDTNTGELFF. CDR3 DNA: TGTGCCAGCAGTGACACCAACACCGGGGAGCTGTTTTTT.